What follows are 30 T cell receptor beta chains derived from one specimen sequenced in a study of T-cell memory formation after mild COVID-19. TCRdb reprocessed the 5' RACE reads via MiXCR and lists one record per CDR3 protein. The table records roughly 260,000 distinct CDR3 sequences, about 16% of them present only once. The sample taken for sequencing was PBMCs or a T cell subset sorted from them (not recorded which). The receptors here all came from a man aged 18-30 years who had mild COVID-19 (a few samples of this study predate the infection). Cell type and time point are not known.

The chain employs TRBV9 and TRBJ2-7; D unclear. CDR1 and CDR2 (germline): SGDLS, YYNGEE. This CDR3 has 18 amino acids. V was cut by 4 bases and J by 1 base, with 24 bases left in between. The DNA of the CDR3 is TGTGCCAGCAGCCCCCGTCTCTCTGGCAGAGAGCCATCCTACGAGCAGTACTTC. This codes for CASSPRLSGREPSYEQYF.

The rearrangement links TRBV5-4 to TRBJ2-5; 8 bases line up with TRBD2. CDR1 SGHNT and CDR2 YYREEE come from the germline V gene (reference sequence). Unmatched junction bases numbered 4, after V lost 1 base and J lost 2 bases. The length of the CDR3 is 15 residues. The CDR3 sequence is CASSLMVAGQETQYF. DNA for the CDR3: TGTGCCAGCAGCTTGATGGTAGCGGGACAAGAGACCCAGTACTTC.

The chain is built from TRBV20-1 and TRBJ2-7, with D perhaps matching TRBD1 (5 bases). Germline-derived CDR1 and CDR2 are DFQATT and SNEGSKA (reference sequence). The length of the CDR3 is 14 residues. V lost 4 bases to trimming and J lost 2 bases, with 15 bases between them. The CDR3: CSAKGHDSTYEQYV. For the CDR3, the DNA is TGCAGTGCTAAGGGGCACGACAGTACCTACGAGCAGTACGTC.

The chain has TRBV10-3 and TRBJ1-6, with TRBD1 matching 9 bases. V trimming: 11 bases; J trimming: 7 bases; junction bases outside the gene matches: 9. This CDR3 spans 14 amino acids. The germline V gene encodes CDR1 ENHRY and CDR2 SYGVKD. The CDR3 DNA reads TGTGCCGCGACCCGAGGGACAGGGAATTCACCCCTCCACTTT. This gives the protein CAATRGTGNSPLHF.

V is TRBV5-1 and J is TRBJ1-2; possible D gene TRBD1, 6 bases. There are 13 residues in the CDR3. Trimming pared 4 bases from V and 7 bases from J, leaving 14 bases between. Looked up from germline, CDR1 is SGHRS and CDR2 is YFSETQ. The CDR3 loop is CASSGQGQGGYTF. The CDR3 region has the DNA TGCGCCAGCAGCGGGCAGGGGCAGGGTGGCTACACCTTC.

This clonotype was seen a few times. The chain links TRBV9 to TRBJ1-5; D not certain. The CDR3 has 15 amino acids. Per germline, CDR1 SGDLS and CDR2 YYNGEE. With 0 bases removed from V and 8 bases from J, the gap between germline ends came to 15 bases. In DNA, the CDR3 is TGTGCCAGCAGCGTAGTAATCCCGCTTGGGGAGCCCCAGCATTTT. Translated, it gives CASSVVIPLGEPQHF.

This clonotype has only a few counts. The chain is built from TRBV30 and TRBJ1-4; TRBD1 aligns across 9 bases. This CDR3 is built from 14 residues. J lost 7 bases, V lost 6 bases, and 9 bases had no gene match. Per the germline V gene, CDR1 is GTSNPN and CDR2 is SVGIG (reference sequence). CDR3 nucleotide sequence: TGTGCCTGTGGGACCGGGACAGGGAGTGAAAAACTGTTTTTT. Encoded protein: CACGTGTGSEKLFF.

This clonotype has only one observation. V is TRBV11-1 and J is TRBJ1-5; D remains unclear. The CDR3 has 13 amino acids. V was pared by 0 bases and J by 7 bases, with 7 bases between. CDR1 is SGHAT and CDR2 is FQDESV in the germline V gene (reference sequence). The CDR3 spells CASSLAELQPQHF. In nucleotides, the CDR3 is TGTGCCAGCAGCTTAGCAGAGTTGCAGCCCCAGCATTTT.

This clonotype occurred many times. One end of the junction does not line up with germline, which may come from a read error. The V and J genes are TRBV5-1 and TRBJ2-2, with D tentatively TRBD1 (6 bases). CDR1 and CDR2 (germline): SGHRS, YFSETQ. CDR3 size: 13 residues. Here the CDR3 reads CASRGQNTGELFF. As DNA, the CDR3 is TGTGCCAGCAGGGGTCAGAACACCGGGGAGCTGTTTTTT.

Only a few counts were recorded for this clonotype. The junction differs from germline at one of its ends, possibly a read error. The chain couples TRBV4-1 to TRBJ2-1; D uncertain. Germline assignment: CDR1 MGHRA and CDR2 YSYEKL. The CDR3 has 14 residues. Here the CDR3 reads CASSQDVARLQTLF. The CDR3 nucleotides read TGCGCCAGCAGCCAAGATGTGGCGCGGCTCCAGACCCTCTTC.

This clonotype was seen a few times. The rearrangement links TRBV5-1 to TRBJ2-3, with D perhaps TRBD1 (5 bases). Trimming shortened V by 2 bases and J by 5 bases, and 12 bases separated the two germline ends. Germline assignment: CDR1 SGHRS and CDR2 YFSETQ. This CDR3 comprises 14 residues. Here the CDR3 DNA reads TGCGCCAGCAGCTTCAAGGGGCCTGGAGATACGCAGTATTTT. This sequence encodes CASSFKGPGDTQYF.

The genes are TRBV20-1 and TRBJ2-7, with D tentatively TRBD2 (6 bases). Trimming left V 5 bases short and J 0 bases short, with 11 bases between. The CDR3 length is 13 residues. Germline V gene data show CDR1 as DFQATT and CDR2 as SNEGSKA (reference sequence). This chain's CDR3 is CSAVPGSSYEQYV. The DNA of the CDR3 is TGCAGTGCTGTACCCGGGAGCTCCTACGAGCAGTACGTC.

The chain joins TRBV24-1 to TRBJ2-1; tentatively, D is TRBD1 or TRBD2 (5 bases each). The CDR3 is made up of 14 amino acids. Germline V CDR1 and CDR2: KGHDR, SFDVKD. The V end was cut by 4 bases, the J end by 10 bases, with 16 bases between. The chain's CDR3 is CATSEGHGESEQFF. CDR3 DNA: TGTGCCACCAGTGAGGGGCATGGGGAGTCGGAGCAGTTCTTC.

In its sample, this clonotype was seen a few times. The genes are TRBV7-2 and TRBJ1-3; perhaps TRBD1 as D (5 bases). Germline V gives CDR1 SGHTA, CDR2 FQGNSA. V was shortened by 5 bases and J by 3 bases, with 20 bases between the two germline ends. The CDR3 is made up of 17 amino acids. As DNA, the CDR3 is TGTGCCAGCAGCCGGGGGGGGACCCCATTTGGTGGAAACACCATATATTTT. Translating gives CASSRGGTPFGGNTIYF.

The V call is TRBV5-1, the J call TRBJ2-2, with D possibly matching TRBD1 (6 bases). V shed 4 bases and J shed 5 bases, with 15 bases lying between them. The CDR3 totals 15 residues. CDR1 and CDR2 (germline): SGHRS, YFSETQ. CDR3 residues: CASSGRGMVTGELFF. The CDR3 region has the DNA TGCGCCAGCAGCGGCAGGGGAATGGTGACCGGGGAGCTGTTTTTT.

This chain links TRBV9 with TRBJ1-3; D ambiguous. With 3 bases removed from V and 3 bases from J, the gap between germline ends came to 10 bases. CDR1 SGDLS and CDR2 YYNGEE come from the germline V gene. CDR3 length: 14 residues. CDR3 region: CASSALTRGNTIYF. CDR3 DNA sequence: TGTGCCAGCAGCGCCCTAACCCGTGGAAACACCATATATTTT.

This clonotype was counted ten times or more. One junction end does not reproduce the germline sequence, and a read error may be involved. This chain uses TRBV4-3 with TRBJ2-3; D tentatively reads TRBD1 or TRBD2 (5 bases each). The CDR3 consists of 13 residues. Germline V CDR1 and CDR2: LGHNA, YSLEER. The DNA of the CDR3 is TGTGCCAGCAGCCGGGGCCTGACAGATACGCAGTATTTT. Protein sequence: CASSRGLTDTQYF.

V usage is TRBV7-2 and J usage is TRBJ2-3; the match to TRBD2 covers 8 bases. V dropped 11 bases and J dropped 6; count of bases not matched to a gene: 10. The length of the CDR3 is 13 residues. From germline, CDR1 is SGHTA and CDR2 FQGNSA. The CDR3 here is CASRVGGADTQYF. CDR3 coding DNA: TGTGCCTCGAGGGTCGGGGGGGCCGATACGCAGTATTTT.

This clonotype was seen only a few times. V usage is TRBV7-3 and J usage is TRBJ2-2; no reliable D call. Germline CDR1 is SGHTA and CDR2 is FQGTGA. V lost 1 base and J 6 bases, leaving 3 bases between the germline ends. The CDR3 is made up of 12 amino acids. CDR3 sequence reads: CASSLRSGELFF. CDR3 DNA: TGTGCCAGCAGCTTAAGATCCGGGGAGCTGTTTTTT. The full variable domain, its missing parts supplied by reference TRBV7-3 and TRBJ2-2, is GAGVSQTPSNKVTEKGKYVELRCDPISGHTALYWYRQSLGQGPEFLIYFQGTGAADDSGLPNDRFFAVRPEGSVSTLKIQRTERGDSAVYLCASSLRSGELFFGEGSRLTVL.

This clonotype occurred many times. The CDR3 DNA reads TGTGCCAGCTCACCCCTCTATCGGAGACGTAGCGGGGGGTCCCAAGAGACCCAGTACTTC. It codes for CASSPLYRRRSGGSQETQYF. The chain has TRBV18 and TRBJ2-5, with TRBD2 matching over 10 bases. V lost 3 bases, J lost 1 base, and 17 bases stayed unmatched. From germline, CDR1 is KGHSH and CDR2 LQKENI. The CDR3 is 20 residues long.

The rearrangement joins TRBV19 to TRBJ1-5; D ambiguous. CDR1 and CDR2 (germline): LNHDA, SQIVND (reference sequence). V lost 2 bases to trimming and J lost 6 bases, with 17 bases between them. The CDR3 loop spans 16 amino acids. The CDR3 bases are TGTGCCAGTAGTATACAGCTCGGAGGCGGCACTCAGCCCCAGCATTTT. Its protein is CASSIQLGGGTQPQHF.

This clonotype has only a few counts. V gene TRBV20-1 combines with J gene TRBJ2-1; D call uncertain. Between the trimmed V and J ends, which lost 5 bases and 4 bases, there was a span of 12 bases. The CDR3 totals 13 residues. From germline, CDR1 is DFQATT and CDR2 SNEGSKA (reference sequence). The CDR3 protein is CSAGRPGYNEQFF. Written as DNA, the CDR3 is TGCAGTGCTGGTCGGCCCGGATACAATGAGCAGTTCTTC.

This clonotype was seen repeatedly, ten times or more. J is TRBJ2-3 and V is TRBV3-1; a possible D gene is TRBD2 (5 bases). V was shortened by 4 bases and J by 1 base, with 6 bases between the two germline ends. CDR3 length equals 13 residues. Germline lookup yields CDR1 LGHDT and CDR2 YNNKEL (reference sequence). CDR3 sequence: CASSPRGTDTQYF. CDR3 in DNA: TGTGCCAGCAGCCCGCGGGGCACAGATACGCAGTATTTT.

The chain has TRBV3-1 and TRBJ2-7, with a weak D call TRBD1 (6 bases). Germline V lookup: CDR1 LGHDT, CDR2 YNNKEL (reference sequence). V lost 3 bases, J lost 4 bases, and 16 bases lay in between. The CDR3 loop spans 15 amino acids. The CDR3 region is CASSHLSRRGYEQYF. CDR3 in DNA: TGTGCCAGCAGCCATCTCAGCAGAAGGGGGTACGAGCAGTACTTC.

J is TRBJ2-3 and V is TRBV9, with D tentatively TRBD2 (5 bases). Trimming shortened V by 4 bases and J by 5 bases, and 14 bases separated the two germline ends. In germline, CDR1 is SGDLS, CDR2 YYNGEE. This CDR3 is 14 amino acids long. DNA of the CDR3: TGTGCCAGCAGCCCCTCGGGGTACGGAGATACGCAGTATTTT. This sequence encodes CASSPSGYGDTQYF.

This sequence joins TRBV30 and TRBJ2-1; 10 bases match TRBD2. CDR1 GTSNPN and CDR2 SVGIG come from the germline V gene (reference sequence). This CDR3 is built from 12 residues. After removal of 7 bases from V and 9 bases from J, the junction contained 6 bases not matched to a gene. CDR3 sequence: CAYSGGKSEQFF. The CDR3 nucleotides read TGTGCCTATAGCGGGGGGAAGAGTGAGCAGTTCTTC. Variable domain in full (rest from reference TRBV30 and TRBJ2-1): SQTIHQWPATLVQPVGSPLSLECTVEGTSNPNLYWYRQAAGRGLQLLFYSVGIGQISSEVPQNLSASRPQDRQFILSSKKLLLSDSGFYLCAYSGGKSEQFFGPGTRLTVL.

This clonotype was found a few times. The V call is TRBV9, the J call TRBJ2-3; D perhaps matches TRBD2 (5 bases). CDR3 length: 16 amino acids. The V end was cut by 4 bases, the J end by 2 bases, with 17 bases between. Germline V lookup: CDR1 SGDLS, CDR2 YYNGEE. In DNA form, the CDR3 reads TGTGCCAGCAGCCCCCGCGCGGGCAGCCTCACAGATACGCAGTATTTT. Translating gives CASSPRAGSLTDTQYF.

The genes are TRBV4-1 and TRBJ1-2, with D hard to call. The germline V gene encodes CDR1 MGHRA and CDR2 YSYEKL. The CDR3 covers 14 residues. Trimming cost V 1 base and J 3 bases, with 9 bases left between them. CDR3 amino acids: CASSQAATDYGYTF. The CDR3 coding sequence is TGCGCCAGCAGCCAAGCGGCCACTGACTATGGCTACACCTTC.

The chain is built from TRBV9 and TRBJ2-5; 8 positions agree with TRBD2. Germline assignment: CDR1 SGDLS and CDR2 YYNGEE. There are 13 residues in the CDR3. Trimming removed 10 bases from V and 5 bases from J; junction bases left unmatched: 10. The CDR3 sequence: CASAGGARETQYF. The CDR3 DNA follows: TGTGCCTCCGCCGGGGGGGCACGGGAGACCCAGTACTTC.

To note about this clonotype: At one end, the junction sequence differs from germline, possibly due to a read error. The chain is built from TRBV24-1 and TRBJ2-1; 9 bases line up with TRBD2. Looked up from germline, CDR1 is KGHDR and CDR2 is SFDVKD. The CDR3 has 17 residues. CDR3 coding DNA: TGTGCCACCAGTGACAGCGGGGGGCCGAGCTCCTACACTGAGCAGTTCTTC. Its translation: CATSDSGGPSSYTEQFF.